This entry concerns a single TCR beta chain. This clone has more than one count but fewer than ten. Its antigen is still unknown. It has no much larger one-base neighbor in the sample; base qualities were not kept. The CDR3 regions of human TCRbeta chains were subjected to immunosequencing. On the study's bioinformatics: TCRs in the repertoires were compared against a reference library of SARS-CoV-2-specific TCRs that had been generated with the MIRA antigen-specificity platform. Breadth was defined as the fraction of unique TCRs that were SARS-CoV-2-associated. Depth was defined as the fraction of total T cells that were SARS-CoV-2-associated. Using the MIRA data, each spike-specific TCR was assigned both to the spike region to which the TCR was reactive and to a CD4 or CD8 class. Log10-transformed breadth and depth values were compared by one-way ANOVA with Sidak's multiple comparisons tests. The table comes from immuneACCESS by way of TCRdb, which keeps in-frame sequences with V and J called. Part of the clones is missing from these tables; in studies checked, under half for an unresolved V gene and the rest for unknown reasons. Clone size and V and J calls were adopted from that table, with D and trimming inferred from the DNA. Counted in this sample were over 75,000 clones; roughly nine tenths of them appeared once. Approximately 2.5% of the sample comes from the top ten.

Via the germline V gene, CDR1 is SGHRS and CDR2 YFSETQ. The germline ends are 19 bases apart after V is trimmed by 1 base and J by 0 bases. The CDR3 sequence holds 18 residues, the cysteine and phenylalanine included. The CDR3 DNA has 54 bases and is translated from base 1. What this sample's time point label stands for: baseline before first vaccination. Vaccinee samples came from UK trials COV001 and COV002, including a single-blind randomized controlled phase 2/3 trial of AZD1222 (ChAdOx1 nCoV-19) in healthy adults. For TCRbeta chain sequencing, PBMC samples from trial participants were taken at day 0 and at day 28 after the second dose. This entry belongs to a study of T cell responses to AZD1222 COVID-19 vaccine (dated by TCRdb to the early 2020s). A note on the overall study: AZD1222 recipients with second doses at about 4 weeks or about 12 weeks were pooled, because spike-specific TCR depth and breadth did not differ between schedules. TCR sequencing covered fewer than 250 trial participants: 207 given two doses of AZD1222 and about 26 given two doses of MenACWY control vaccine. Trial participants were enrolled into age subgroups of 18-55, 56-69 and 70-plus years, which contained about 150, 27 and 61 TCR-sequenced participants, respectively. The study at large found these results: Conclusions about previously exposed vaccinees were limited because only six AZD1222 recipients were SARS-CoV-2 seropositive at baseline. CD4 TCRs associated with the vaccine covered the entire spike protein, and the dominant responses were in regions 160-218 and 743-854. Reportedly, close to half of the unique spike-specific TCRs recognized epitopes lying outside the regions that are mutated in the B.1.351 and B.1.1.7 variants. The 56-69-year group was small, and its depth increase did not reach significance, likely because of low power. Because no day 14 peak-response samples were available, the repertoires could be characterized only after the peak T cell response. Most participants were white British and females outnumbered males, and the authors suggested that clonal diversity may have been underestimated. A significant rise in spike-specific TCR breadth and depth was observed after two AZD1222 doses relative to day 0 and relative to MenACWY recipients.

The sequence joins TRBV5-1 to TRBJ1-1; the best D guess is TRBD1, with 5 bases matching. Sequencing used peripheral blood, obtained on day 0 of AZD1222 vaccination. The receptor's source is an adult in good health. The bases are TGCGCCAGCAGCTTGCGGGGCCAGGCCCTATACATGAACACTGAAGCTTTCTTT. Its protein reads: CASSLRGQALYMNTEAFF.